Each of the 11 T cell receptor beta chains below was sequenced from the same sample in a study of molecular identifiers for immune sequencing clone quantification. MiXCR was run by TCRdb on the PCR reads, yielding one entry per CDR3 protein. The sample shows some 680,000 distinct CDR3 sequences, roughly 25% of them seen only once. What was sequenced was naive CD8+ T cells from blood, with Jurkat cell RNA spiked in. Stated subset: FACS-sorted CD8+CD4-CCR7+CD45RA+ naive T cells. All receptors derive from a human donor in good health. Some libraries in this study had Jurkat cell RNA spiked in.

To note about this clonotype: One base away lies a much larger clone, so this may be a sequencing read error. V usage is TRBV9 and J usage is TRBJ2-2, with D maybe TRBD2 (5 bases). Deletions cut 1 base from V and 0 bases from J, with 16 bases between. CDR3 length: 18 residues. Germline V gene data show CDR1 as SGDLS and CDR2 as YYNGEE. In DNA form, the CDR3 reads TGTGCCAGCAGCGTAAAACAGCGGAGCCATGCGAACACCGGGGAGCTGTTTTTT. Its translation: CASSVKQRSHANTGELFF.

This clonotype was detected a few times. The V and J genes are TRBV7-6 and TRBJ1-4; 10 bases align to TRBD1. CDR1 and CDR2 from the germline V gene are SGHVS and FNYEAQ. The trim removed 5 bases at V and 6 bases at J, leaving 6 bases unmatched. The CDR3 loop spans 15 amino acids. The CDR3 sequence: CASSRGQGDYEKLFF. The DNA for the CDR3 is TGTGCCAGCAGCCGAGGACAGGGGGATTATGAAAAACTGTTTTTT.

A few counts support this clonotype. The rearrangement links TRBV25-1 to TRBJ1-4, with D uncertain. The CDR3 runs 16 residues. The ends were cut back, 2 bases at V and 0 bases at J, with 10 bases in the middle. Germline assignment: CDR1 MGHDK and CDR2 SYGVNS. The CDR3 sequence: CASSEAVFSTNEKLFF. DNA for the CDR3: TGTGCCAGCAGTGAAGCCGTTTTCTCAACTAATGAAAAACTGTTTTTT.

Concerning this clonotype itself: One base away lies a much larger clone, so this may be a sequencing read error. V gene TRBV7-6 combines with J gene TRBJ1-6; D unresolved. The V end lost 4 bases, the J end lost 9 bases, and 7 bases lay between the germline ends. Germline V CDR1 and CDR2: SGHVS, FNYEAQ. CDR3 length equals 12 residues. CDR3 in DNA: TGTGCCAGCAGCTGGCCTCTTTCACCCCTCCACTTT. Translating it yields CASSWPLSPLHF. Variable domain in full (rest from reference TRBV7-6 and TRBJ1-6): GAGVSQSPRYKVTKRGQDVALRCDPISGHVSLYWYRQALGQGPEFLTYFNYEAQQDKSGLPNDRFSAERPEGSISTLTIQRTEQRDSAMYRCASSWPLSPLHFGNGTRLTVT.

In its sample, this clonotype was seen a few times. CDR3 residues: CASSLLGSGGTDTQYF. The CDR3 nucleotides are TGTGCCAGCAGCTTGCTGGGGAGCGGGGGAACAGATACGCAGTATTTT. The gene calls are TRBV5-6 and TRBJ2-3, with 8 positions matching TRBD2. The CDR3 sequence is 16 residues long. Germline CDR1 and CDR2: SGHDT and YYEEEE. V was pared by 1 base and J by 3 bases, with 7 bases of the junction left unmatched. Complete variable domain (other parts from reference TRBV5-6 and TRBJ2-3): DAGVTQSPTHLIKTRGQQVTLRCSPKSGHDTVSWYQQALGQGPQFIFQYYEEEERQRGNFPDRFSGHQFPNYSSELNVNALLLGDSALYLCASSLLGSGGTDTQYFGPGTRLTVL.

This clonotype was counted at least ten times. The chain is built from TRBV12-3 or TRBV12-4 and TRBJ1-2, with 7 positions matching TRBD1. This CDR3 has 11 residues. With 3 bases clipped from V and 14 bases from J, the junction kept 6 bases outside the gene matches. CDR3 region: CASSFGTEETF. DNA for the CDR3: TGTGCCAGCAGTTTTGGGACAGAAGAAACCTTC.

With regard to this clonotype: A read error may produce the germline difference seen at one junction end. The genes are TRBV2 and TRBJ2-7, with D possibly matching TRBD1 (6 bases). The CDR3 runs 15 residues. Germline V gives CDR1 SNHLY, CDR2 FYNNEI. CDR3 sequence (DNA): TGTGCCAGCAGTAGGGGGAGCGACTCGAGGGGCGAGCAGGACTTC. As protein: CASSRGSDSRGEQDF.

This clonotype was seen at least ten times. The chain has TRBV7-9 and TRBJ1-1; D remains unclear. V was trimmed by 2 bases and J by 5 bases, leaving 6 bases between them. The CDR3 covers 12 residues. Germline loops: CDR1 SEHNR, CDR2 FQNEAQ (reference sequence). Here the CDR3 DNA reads TGTGCCAGCAGCTTAATGGAGACTGAAGCTTTCTTT. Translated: CASSLMETEAFF.

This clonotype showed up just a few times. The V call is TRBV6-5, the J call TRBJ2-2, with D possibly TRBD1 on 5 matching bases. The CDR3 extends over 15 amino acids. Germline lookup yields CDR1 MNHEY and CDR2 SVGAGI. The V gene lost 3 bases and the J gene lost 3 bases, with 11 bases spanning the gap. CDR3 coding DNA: TGTGCCAGCAGTTATAAGGACATAGACACCGGGGAGCTGTTTTTT. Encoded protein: CASSYKDIDTGELFF.

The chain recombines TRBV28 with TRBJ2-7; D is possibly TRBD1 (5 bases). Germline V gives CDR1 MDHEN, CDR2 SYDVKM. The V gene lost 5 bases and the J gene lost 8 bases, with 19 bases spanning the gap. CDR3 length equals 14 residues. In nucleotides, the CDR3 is TGTGCCAGCAGTACCCGGACAAGTCCAAACAAGCAGTACTTC. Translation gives CASSTRTSPNKQYF.

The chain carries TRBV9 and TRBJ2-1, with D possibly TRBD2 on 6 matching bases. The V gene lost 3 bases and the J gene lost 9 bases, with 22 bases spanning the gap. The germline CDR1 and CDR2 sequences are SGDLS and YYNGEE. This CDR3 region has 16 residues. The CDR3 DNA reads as TGTGCCAGCAGCGATTACACCGGGACTGAGTTGGGTGAGCAGTTCTTC. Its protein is CASSDYTGTELGEQFF. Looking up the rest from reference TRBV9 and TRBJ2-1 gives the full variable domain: DSGVTQTPKHLITATGQRVTLRCSPRSGDLSVYWYQQSLDQGLQFLIQYYNGEERAKGNILERFSAQQFPDLHSELNLSSLELGDSALYFCASSDYTGTELGEQFFGPGTRLTVL.